The subject of this entry is one TCR beta chain. Its antigen remains unknown. This specimen belongs to a study of cytomegalovirus exposure and HLA in healthy donors. The study, taken as a whole, reports: The analysis excluded some indistinguishable V segments, including TRBV6-2 and TRBV6-3. There were a few CMV-associated chains whose specificity for CMV antigens was confirmed in vitro. Across HLA loci, a later analysis found differing TCR association rates, with DRB1 most and HLA-C fewest. A later analysis reportedly found fewer N-insertions in an Asian-associated ancestry cluster than the roughly 670-donor mean.

The PCR was carried out with 60 Vbeta primers and 13 Jbeta primers. The method was immunoSEQ multiplex PCR; TCRdb's version includes in-frame clones alone and lacks a portion of them. Of roughly 120,000 clones in the sample, around 76% are singletons; the top ten hold around 28%. The CDR3 covers 13 residues. The germline V gene encodes CDR1 MNHEY and CDR2 SMNVEV (reference sequence). V shed 3 bases, J shed 7 bases, and the junction held 6 bases outside the gene matches. This clonotype originated in a man between 60 and 70 years old in good health and CMV-seropositive. The V call is TRBV27, the J call TRBJ2-7, with TRBD2 matching 7 bases. Source material: PBMCs. CDR3 sequence: CASSFTSAGEQYF. In nucleotides, the CDR3 is TGTGCCAGCAGTTTCACTAGCGCCGGGGAGCAGTACTTC.